Included here is one T cell receptor beta chain sequence, with context. These data are taken from a study of blood T cell repertoires in COVID-19. At the level of the study: Researchers got acute and convalescent COVID-19 samples from the United States, Italy and Spain. From T cells, B-cell-depleted T cells, or PBMCs came the material, which was cDNA or gDNA.

As processed by the authors: Reference gene primer amplification in the assay estimated nucleated cell counts. Sequencing was performed with immunoSEQ multiplex PCR; in TCRdb, only in-frame clones are kept and a portion is missing. V and J calls and clone size follow that table, whereas D and trimming were derived from the DNA. The data contain some 98,000 clones, 70% to 85% of them singletons. The trim removed 3 bases at V and 1 base at J, leaving 2 bases unmatched. This CDR3 is built from 15 residues. Germline CDR1 and CDR2: SEHNR and FQNEAQ (reference sequence). The rearrangement links TRBV7-9 to TRBJ2-1; 8 nucleotides agree with TRBD1. What was sequenced was peripheral blood. The TCR sequence derives from a man between 65 and 85 years old with active or convalescent COVID-19. The CDR3, as DNA: TGTGCCAGCAGCTTGGGGACAGGTTCCTACAATGAGCAGTTCTTC. Translation gives CASSLGTGSYNEQFF.